This T cell receptor beta chain appears in the sequencing data of a study of PD-1 blockade in classical Hodgkin lymphoma. Overall study context: The nivolumab dose that patients received was 3 mg/kg, given intravenously every 2 weeks.

To note about this clone: The antigen is unknown.

Brentuximab vedotin exposure varied among the patients, all of whom had relapsed after autologous stem cell transplantation. Investigators isolated CD4+ T cells from thawed PBMCs through magnetic negative selection. The assay was immunoSEQ multiplex PCR, and TCRdb's table has in-frame clones only and misses some. The sample has about 12,000 clones; more than 60% are singletons. The ends were cut back, 1 base at V and 1 base at J, with 4 bases in the middle. CDR1 is SGHVS and CDR2 is FNYEAQ in the germline V gene. CDR3 length: 14 residues. Overall study findings and caveats: Partial responders and progressors had significantly lower baseline TCR diversity.

The rearrangement uses TRBV7-6 and TRBJ1-4; no reliable D call. The TCR sequence derives from a human donor with classical Hodgkin lymphoma. The input for sequencing was CD4+ T cells from blood, taken at baseline. The CDR3 spells CASSLGGTNEKLFF. In DNA form, the CDR3 reads TGTGCCAGCAGCTTAGGAGGAACTAATGAAAAACTGTTTTTT.